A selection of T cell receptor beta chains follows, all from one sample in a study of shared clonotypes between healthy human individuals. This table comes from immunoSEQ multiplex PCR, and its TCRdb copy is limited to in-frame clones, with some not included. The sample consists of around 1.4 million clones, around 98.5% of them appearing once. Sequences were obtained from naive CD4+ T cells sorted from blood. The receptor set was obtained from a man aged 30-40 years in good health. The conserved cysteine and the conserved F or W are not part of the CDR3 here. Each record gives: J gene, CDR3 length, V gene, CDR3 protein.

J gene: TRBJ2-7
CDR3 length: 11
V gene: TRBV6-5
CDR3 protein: ASRRDRVGEQY

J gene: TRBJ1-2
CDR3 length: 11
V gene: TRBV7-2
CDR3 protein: ASSNTLNYGYT

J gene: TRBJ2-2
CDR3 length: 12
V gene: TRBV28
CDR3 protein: ASSTPGGAGELF

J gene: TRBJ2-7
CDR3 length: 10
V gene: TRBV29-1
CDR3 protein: SVGQDAYEQY

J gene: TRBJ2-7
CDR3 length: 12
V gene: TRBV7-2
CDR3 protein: ASSRTSGVLSLY

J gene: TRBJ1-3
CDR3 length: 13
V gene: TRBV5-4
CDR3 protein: ASSLAGGSGNTIY

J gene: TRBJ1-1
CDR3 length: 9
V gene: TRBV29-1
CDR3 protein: SVMPGTEAF

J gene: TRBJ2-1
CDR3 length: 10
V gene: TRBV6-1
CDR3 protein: ASSEGGNEQF

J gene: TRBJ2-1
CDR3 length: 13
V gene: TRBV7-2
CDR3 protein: ASSLGPRGYNEQF

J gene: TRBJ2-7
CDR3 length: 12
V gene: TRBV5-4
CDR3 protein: ASSLRQGRDEQY

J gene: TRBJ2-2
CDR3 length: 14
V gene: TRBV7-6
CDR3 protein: ASSKSPGGAPGELF